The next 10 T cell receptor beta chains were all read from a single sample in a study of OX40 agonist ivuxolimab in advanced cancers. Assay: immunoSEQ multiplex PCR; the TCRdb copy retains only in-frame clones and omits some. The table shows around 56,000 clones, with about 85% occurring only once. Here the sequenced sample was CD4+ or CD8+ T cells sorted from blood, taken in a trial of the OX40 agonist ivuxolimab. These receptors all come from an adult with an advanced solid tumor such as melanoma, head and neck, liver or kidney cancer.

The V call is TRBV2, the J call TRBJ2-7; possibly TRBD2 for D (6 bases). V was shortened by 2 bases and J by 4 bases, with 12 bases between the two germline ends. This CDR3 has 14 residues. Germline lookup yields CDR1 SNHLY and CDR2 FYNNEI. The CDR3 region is CASSELASAYEQYF. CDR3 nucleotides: TGTGCCAGCAGTGAATTGGCTAGCGCTTACGAGCAGTACTTC.

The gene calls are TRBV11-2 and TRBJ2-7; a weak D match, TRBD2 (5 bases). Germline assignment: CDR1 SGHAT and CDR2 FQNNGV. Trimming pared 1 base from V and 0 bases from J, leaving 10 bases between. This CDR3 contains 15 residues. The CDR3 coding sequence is TGTGCCAGCAGCTTAGGTCCTAGCAGCTCCTACGAGCAGTACTTC. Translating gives CASSLGPSSSYEQYF.

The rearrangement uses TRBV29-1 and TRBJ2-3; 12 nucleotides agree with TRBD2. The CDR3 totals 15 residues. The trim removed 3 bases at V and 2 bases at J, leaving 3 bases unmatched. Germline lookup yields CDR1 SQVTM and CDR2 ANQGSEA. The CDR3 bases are TGCAGCGTTGAGAGACTAGCGGGGGACACAGATACGCAGTATTTT. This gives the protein CSVERLAGDTDTQYF.

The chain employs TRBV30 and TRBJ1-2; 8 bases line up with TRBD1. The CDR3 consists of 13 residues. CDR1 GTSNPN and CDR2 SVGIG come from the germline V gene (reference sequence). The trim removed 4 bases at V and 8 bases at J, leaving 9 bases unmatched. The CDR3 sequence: CAWNPQGVGGYTF. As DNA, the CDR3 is TGTGCCTGGAACCCACAGGGGGTGGGAGGCTACACCTTC.

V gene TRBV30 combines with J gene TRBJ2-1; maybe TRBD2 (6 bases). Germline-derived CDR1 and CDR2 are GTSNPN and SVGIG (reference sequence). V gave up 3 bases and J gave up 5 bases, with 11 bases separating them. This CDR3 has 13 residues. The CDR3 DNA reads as TGTGCCTGGAGCCCATTAGCGGACAATGAGCAGTTCTTC. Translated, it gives CAWSPLADNEQFF.

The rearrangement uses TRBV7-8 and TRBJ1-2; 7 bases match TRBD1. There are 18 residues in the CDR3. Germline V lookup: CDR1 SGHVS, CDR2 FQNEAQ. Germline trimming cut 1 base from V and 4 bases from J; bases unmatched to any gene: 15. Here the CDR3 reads CASSLERQGKRRSYGYTF. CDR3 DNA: TGTGCCAGCAGCTTAGAAAGACAGGGTAAAAGGCGGAGCTATGGCTACACCTTC.

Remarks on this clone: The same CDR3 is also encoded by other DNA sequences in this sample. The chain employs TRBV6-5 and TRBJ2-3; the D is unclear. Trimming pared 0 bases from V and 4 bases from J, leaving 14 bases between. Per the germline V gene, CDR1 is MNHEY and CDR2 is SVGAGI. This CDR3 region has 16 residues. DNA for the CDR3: TGTGCCAGCAGTTACTCGACGGCCGTGGGCGCAGATACGCAGTATTTT. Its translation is CASSYSTAVGADTQYF.

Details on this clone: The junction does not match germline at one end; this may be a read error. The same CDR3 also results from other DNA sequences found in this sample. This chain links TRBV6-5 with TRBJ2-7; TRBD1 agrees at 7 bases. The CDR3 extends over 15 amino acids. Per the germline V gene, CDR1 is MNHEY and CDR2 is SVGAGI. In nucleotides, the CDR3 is TGTGCCAGCAGTTACTCGAGGGACAGCTCCTATGAGCAGTACTTC. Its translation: CASSYSRDSSYEQYF.

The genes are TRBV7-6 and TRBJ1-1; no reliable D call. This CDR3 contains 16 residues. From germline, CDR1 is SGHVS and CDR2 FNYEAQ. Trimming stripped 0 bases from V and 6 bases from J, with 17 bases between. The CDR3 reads CASSLAVRKGVSEAFF. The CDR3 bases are TGTGCCAGCAGCTTAGCGGTGCGTAAGGGAGTCTCTGAAGCTTTCTTT. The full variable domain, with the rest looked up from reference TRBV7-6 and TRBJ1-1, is GAGVSQSPRYKVTKRGQDVALRCDPISGHVSLYWYRQALGQGPEFLTYFNYEAQQDKSGLPNDRFSAERPEGSISTLTIQRTEQRDSAMYRCASSLAVRKGVSEAFFGQGTRLTVV.

In nucleotides, the CDR3 is TGTGCCAGCAGTTACTGGGGGACAGATGAAGCTTTCTTT. Residues: CASSYWGTDEAFF. The chain carries TRBV6-6 and TRBJ1-1; TRBD1 agrees at 7 bases. CDR3 length equals 13 residues. J lost 7 bases, V lost 1 base, and 3 bases had no gene match. Germline assignment: CDR1 MNHNY and CDR2 SVGAGI (reference sequence).